This T cell receptor (beta chain) was sequenced for a study of T cell repertoires in cytomegalovirus infection. Study results and caveats: The ex vivo response was dominated by HLA-C-restricted CMV-specific TCR beta clonotypes.

V was shortened by 7 bases and J by 2 bases, with 14 bases between the two germline ends. Per the germline V gene, CDR1 is SGHRS and CDR2 is YFSETQ. The CDR3 runs 14 residues. Using its own MiXCR run on the reads, TCRdb lists one record per CDR3 protein. Among fewer than 300,000 distinct CDR3 sequences listed, roughly a quarter were seen once. This clonotype occurred a few times. What it binds is unknown. V gene TRBV5-1 combines with J gene TRBJ2-3; weak D call: TRBD1 (6 bases). The sequence derives from a human donor in good health (CMV status not recorded). Some clones in this sample may be carry-over from other donors' samples. Material: PBMCs. The CDR3 region has the DNA TGCGCCAGCTATAGAACAGGGAACACAGATACGCAGTATTTT. It codes for CASYRTGNTDTQYF.